The entry below describes one T cell receptor beta chain. The antigen is unknown. This entry comes from a study of T cell repertoires in cytomegalovirus infection. Across the study: TCR beta signatures that were public indicated CMV infection and matching HLA type. Broader study findings: In two of eight donors, the top clonotype was HLA-C-restricted CMV-specific.

TCRdb redid the calling of the reads with MiXCR, one entry per CDR3 protein. The sample lists over 150,000 distinct CDR3 sequences; around 14% were seen once. The CDR3 consists of 15 residues. CDR1 is SGHKS, CDR2 YYEKEE, per germline (reference sequence). The trim removed 5 bases at V and 8 bases at J, leaving 13 bases unmatched. The source material was PBMCs. This TCR came from a human donor in good health (CMV status not recorded). Some clones in this sample may be carry-over from other donors' samples. The chain joins TRBV5-5 to TRBJ1-2; 9 bases match TRBD1. The chain's CDR3 is CASSSRLGQGYGYTF. The CDR3 DNA reads as TGTGCCAGCAGTTCTCGTCTGGGACAGGGATACGGCTACACCTTC.